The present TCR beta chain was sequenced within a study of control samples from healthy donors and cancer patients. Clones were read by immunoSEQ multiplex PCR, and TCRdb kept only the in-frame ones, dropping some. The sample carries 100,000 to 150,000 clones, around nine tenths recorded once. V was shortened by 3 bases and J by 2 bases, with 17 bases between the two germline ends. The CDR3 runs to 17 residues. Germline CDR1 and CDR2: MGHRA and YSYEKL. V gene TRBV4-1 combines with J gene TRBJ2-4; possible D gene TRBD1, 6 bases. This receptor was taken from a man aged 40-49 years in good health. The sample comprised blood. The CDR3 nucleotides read TGCGCCAGCAGCCAGGGGCCCCAGGGACAATCCAAAAACATTCAGTACTTC. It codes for CASSQGPQGQSKNIQYF.